These 24 T cell receptor beta chains originate from one sample sequenced in a study of vaccination and CD4 T cells after COVID-19. Treatment indicated: approximately 9-day PBMC culture with coronavirus spike peptide pools or control peptides (ViraFEST assay). Cultured CD4+ T cell DNA was sequenced using the Oncomine TCR Beta short-read assay. TCRdb re-analysed the PCR reads in MiXCR, keeping a single row per CDR3 protein. The sample lists roughly 20,000 distinct CDR3 sequences, roughly 78% occurring once. What these receptors recognize is not known. The starting material was CD4+ T cells from blood, cultured in vitro, obtained after SARS-CoV-2 vaccination. These receptors were taken from a human donor who received a COVID-19 vaccine.

The sample holds a few counts of this clonotype. V usage is TRBV6-1 and J usage is TRBJ1-5; TRBD1 matches at 7 bases. The V segment lost 3 bases and the J segment 7 bases; nucleotides outside the gene matches: 6. Germline assignment: CDR1 MNHNS and CDR2 SASEGT. There are 14 residues in the CDR3. CDR3 residues: CASSDDRVGQPQHF. The DNA of the CDR3 is TGTGCCAGCAGTGACGACAGGGTGGGCCAGCCCCAGCATTTT.

The V gene is TRBV12-5, the J gene TRBJ2-3; D unclear. In germline, CDR1 is LGHNT, CDR2 FRNRAP. The V gene lost 5 bases and the J gene lost 4 bases, with 10 bases spanning the gap. The CDR3 runs 13 residues. The CDR3 loop is CASGADLADTQYF. CDR3 coding DNA: TGTGCTAGTGGTGCGGATCTGGCAGATACGCAGTATTTT.

The chain joins TRBV7-2 to TRBJ2-7, with D possibly matching TRBD1 (6 bases). Trimming removed 8 bases at V and 0 bases at J, with 11 bases between. The CDR3 is 13 residues long. Germline loops: CDR1 SGHTA, CDR2 FQGNSA. The CDR3, as DNA: TGTGCCAGCGGACAGTCGGTCTCCTACGAGCAGTACTTC. Protein product: CASGQSVSYEQYF.

The rearrangement uses TRBV20-1 and TRBJ1-2, with a tentative D call TRBD1 (5 bases). Trimming stripped 3 bases from V and 0 bases from J, with 11 bases between. Germline V lookup: CDR1 DFQATT, CDR2 SNEGSKA (reference sequence). The CDR3 is 14 residues long. Here the CDR3 DNA reads TGCAGTGCTAGGGTGGCAGGGCCTAACTATGGCTACACCTTC. Encoded protein: CSARVAGPNYGYTF.

This clonotype has more than one count but fewer than ten. The CDR3 loop reads CSASPGQFGETQYF. The CDR3 DNA is TGCAGTGCTAGCCCCGGACAGTTTGGGGAGACCCAGTACTTC. V and J are TRBV20-1 and TRBJ2-5; tentative D call: TRBD1 (6 bases). The CDR3 loop spans 14 amino acids. V lost 3 bases to trimming and J lost 5 bases, with 16 bases between them. In germline, CDR1 is DFQATT, CDR2 SNEGSKA (reference sequence).

This chain joins TRBV19 and TRBJ2-3; 10 nucleotides line up with TRBD2. This CDR3 contains 15 residues. After removal of 4 bases from V and 4 bases from J, the junction contained 5 bases not matched to a gene. The germline CDR1 and CDR2 sequences are LNHDA and SQIVND (reference sequence). This CDR3 reads CASSRGLAGADTQYF. CDR3 DNA sequence: TGTGCCAGTAGTAGAGGTCTAGCGGGGGCAGATACGCAGTATTTT.

The genes are TRBV7-6 and TRBJ1-5, with D possibly TRBD1 on 6 matching bases. The CDR3 runs 17 residues. Germline-derived CDR1 and CDR2 are SGHVS and FNYEAQ. The V gene lost 7 bases and the J gene lost 0 bases, with 19 bases spanning the gap. This chain's CDR3 is CASTTQGIRNSNQPQHF. The CDR3 region has the DNA TGTGCCAGCACCACTCAGGGGATTAGGAATAGCAATCAGCCCCAGCATTTT. Using reference TRBV7-6 and TRBJ1-5 for the parts outside the CDR3, the full variable domain is GAGVSQSPRYKVTKRGQDVALRCDPISGHVSLYWYRQALGQGPEFLTYFNYEAQQDKSGLPNDRFSAERPEGSISTLTIQRTEQRDSAMYRCASTTQGIRNSNQPQHFGDGTRLSIL.

This chain connects TRBV7-3 to TRBJ1-1; a possible D gene is TRBD1 (6 bases). The CDR3 has 15 residues. Germline lookup yields CDR1 SGHTA and CDR2 FQGTGA. Trimming cost V 1 base and J 7 bases, with 16 bases left between them. The CDR3 region is CASSLRAGARVEAFF. CDR3 in DNA: TGTGCCAGCAGCTTAAGGGCGGGGGCGCGGGTTGAAGCTTTCTTT.

This clonotype has just one count. V is TRBV20-1 and J is TRBJ2-3; D is ambiguous. CDR3 size: 12 residues. Per the germline V gene, CDR1 is DFQATT and CDR2 is SNEGSKA (reference sequence). Trimming stripped 4 bases from V and 5 bases from J, with 10 bases between. The CDR3 sequence is CSATTLGDTQYF. The CDR3 DNA reads as TGCAGTGCTACAACCCTCGGAGATACGCAGTATTTT.

This clonotype has a single count. The gene calls are TRBV2 and TRBJ1-2, with D perhaps matching TRBD1 (5 bases). The germline V gene encodes CDR1 SNHLY and CDR2 FYNNEI. Between the trimmed V and J ends, which lost 8 bases and 1 base, there was a span of 14 bases. The CDR3 contains 14 residues. CDR3 loop: CASLYPTVNYGYTF. The CDR3 region has the DNA TGTGCCAGCCTTTACCCGACAGTTAACTATGGCTACACCTTC.

The chain employs TRBV30 and TRBJ1-1; D not certain. The CDR3 covers 12 residues. The V gene lost 2 bases and the J gene lost 1 base, with 5 bases spanning the gap. CDR1 and CDR2 from the germline V gene are GTSNPN and SVGIG (reference sequence). This CDR3 reads CAWSRRNTEAFF. The CDR3 DNA is TGTGCCTGGAGTCGGCGGAACACTGAAGCTTTCTTT. Full variable domain (remainder filled in from reference TRBV30 and TRBJ1-1): SQTIHQWPATLVQPVGSPLSLECTVEGTSNPNLYWYRQAAGRGLQLLFYSVGIGQISSEVPQNLSASRPQDRQFILSSKKLLLSDSGFYLCAWSRRNTEAFFGQGTRLTVV.

The rearrangement uses TRBV6-5 and TRBJ2-7; TRBD2 is a possible D gene (5 bases). V dropped 2 bases and J dropped 4 bases, with 12 bases sitting between them. Germline CDR1 reads MNHEY; CDR2 reads SVGAGI. The CDR3 is made up of 14 amino acids. Written as DNA, the CDR3 is TGTGCCAGCAGTTACGTGGGCCGGGGATACGAGCAGTACTTC. Translated, it gives CASSYVGRGYEQYF.

This chain connects TRBV19 to TRBJ1-2, with TRBD1 matching 9 bases. The germline CDR1 and CDR2 sequences are LNHDA and SQIVND (reference sequence). The CDR3 loop spans 15 amino acids. V lost 4 bases and J lost 4; bases outside the gene matches: 7. Here the CDR3 reads CASSKTGQGFYGYTF. As DNA, the CDR3 is TGTGCCAGTAGTAAAACGGGACAGGGATTCTATGGCTACACCTTC.

This rearrangement joins TRBV24-1 to TRBJ1-5; the D gene is possibly TRBD1 (6 bases). The germline V gene encodes CDR1 KGHDR and CDR2 SFDVKD. CDR3 length equals 14 residues. V lost 3 bases and J 5 bases, leaving 10 bases between the germline ends. This CDR3 is CATSDGGADQPQHF. CDR3 in DNA: TGTGCCACCAGTGATGGGGGGGCGGATCAGCCCCAGCATTTT.

The chain uses TRBV7-2 and TRBJ2-3; D is unclear. From germline, CDR1 is SGHTA and CDR2 FQGNSA. Trimming stripped 5 bases from V and 1 base from J, with 10 bases between. This CDR3 has 14 amino acids. The CDR3 nucleotides are TGTGCCAGCAGCGCCAGGTGGGGCACAGATACGCAGTATTTT. Its protein product is CASSARWGTDTQYF.

This sequence joins TRBV5-4 and TRBJ2-2; 14 bases line up with TRBD2. The CDR3 loop spans 17 amino acids. The V gene's germline CDR1 is SGHNT and CDR2 YYREEE (reference sequence). Losses at the gene ends were 4 bases for V and 3 bases for J; bases not matched to a gene: 5. CDR3 nucleotides: TGTGCCAGCAGCCGAGGACTAGCGGGGGGCTACACCGGGGAGCTGTTTTTT. Its translation is CASSRGLAGGYTGELFF.

J is TRBJ2-3 and V is TRBV12-5, with D perhaps given as TRBD1 or TRBD2 (5 bases each). Trimming took 0 bases from V and 3 from J, leaving 7 bases between them. Germline lookup yields CDR1 LGHNT and CDR2 FRNRAP. This CDR3 is 14 amino acids long. In nucleotides, the CDR3 is TGTGCTAGTGGTTTGGTGGGGACGACAGATACGCAGTATTTT. Translated: CASGLVGTTDTQYF.

The chain links TRBV7-9 to TRBJ1-1; perhaps TRBD1 as D (6 bases). Trimming took off 5 bases at V and 1 base at J, with 20 bases between the two ends. CDR1 and CDR2 from the germline V gene are SEHNR and FQNEAQ (reference sequence). CDR3 size: 17 residues. Written as DNA, the CDR3 is TGTGCCAGCAGCCCCGACGGCAGGGGCGGTTGGAACACTGAAGCTTTCTTT. Its translation is CASSPDGRGGWNTEAFF.

V gene TRBV2 combines with J gene TRBJ1-5, with a weak D call TRBD1 (6 bases). The germline V and J ends were trimmed by 6 bases and 0 bases, with 6 bases remaining between them. The CDR3 covers 13 residues. Germline CDR1 reads SNHLY; CDR2 reads FYNNEI. In DNA, the CDR3 is TGTGCCAGCAGGGACAGTAGCAATCAGCCCCAGCATTTT. This translates into CASRDSSNQPQHF. Looking up the rest from reference TRBV2 and TRBJ1-5 gives the full variable domain: EPEVTQTPSHQVTQMGQEVILRCVPISNHLYFYWYRQILGQKVEFLVSFYNNEISEKSEIFDDQFSVERPDGSNFTLKIRSTKLEDSAMYFCASRDSSNQPQHFGDGTRLSIL.

This chain connects TRBV24-1 to TRBJ2-3, with D uncertain. Looked up from germline, CDR1 is KGHDR and CDR2 is SFDVKD. The CDR3 consists of 15 residues. Trimming removed 3 bases from V and 2 bases from J, with 11 bases in between. The CDR3 coding sequence is TGTGCCACCAGTGATCCGTACGTGGTCACAGATACGCAGTATTTT. Amino acid sequence: CATSDPYVVTDTQYF.

The CDR3 here is CASSRDRRQPQHF. For the CDR3, the DNA is TGTGCCAGCAGTCGGGACAGAAGGCAGCCCCAGCATTTT. V gene TRBV6-1 combines with J gene TRBJ1-5; 7 positions match TRBD1. Losses at the gene ends were 5 bases for V and 7 bases for J; bases not matched to a gene: 5. Germline lookup yields CDR1 MNHNS and CDR2 SASEGT. The CDR3 runs to 13 residues.

This clonotype has more than one count but fewer than ten. The V and J genes are TRBV6-1 and TRBJ1-5; a weak D match, TRBD1 (6 bases). The CDR3 spans 16 residues. Trimming removed 4 bases at V and 5 bases at J, with 18 bases between. CDR1 is MNHNS and CDR2 is SASEGT in the germline V gene. DNA for the CDR3: TGTGCCAGCAGTGCGGCAGGGGTAGGGGTACATCAGCCCCAGCATTTT. Amino acid sequence: CASSAAGVGVHQPQHF.

The table lists this clonotype with a few counts. The chain employs TRBV10-1 and TRBJ2-3, with D possibly matching TRBD2 (6 bases). This CDR3 is built from 14 residues. The V end lost 3 bases, the J end lost 5 bases, and 12 bases lay between the germline ends. Per the germline V gene, CDR1 is WNHNN and CDR2 is SYGVQD (reference sequence). CDR3 sequence reads: CASSEAEGKDTQYF. The CDR3 DNA reads TGCGCCAGCAGTGAAGCGGAGGGGAAAGATACGCAGTATTTT.

The chain uses TRBV23-1 and TRBJ1-1; a possible D gene is TRBD1 (5 bases). TRBV23-1 is reported as an ORF; its role is uncertain. CDR3 length: 16 residues. The V and J ends lost 9 bases and 10 bases respectively, with 30 bases between them. As DNA, the CDR3 is TGCGCCAGTAAACCTTCGCGGGACCTAAAGATATCGGTAGCTTTCTTT. This sequence encodes CASKPSRDLKISVAFF.